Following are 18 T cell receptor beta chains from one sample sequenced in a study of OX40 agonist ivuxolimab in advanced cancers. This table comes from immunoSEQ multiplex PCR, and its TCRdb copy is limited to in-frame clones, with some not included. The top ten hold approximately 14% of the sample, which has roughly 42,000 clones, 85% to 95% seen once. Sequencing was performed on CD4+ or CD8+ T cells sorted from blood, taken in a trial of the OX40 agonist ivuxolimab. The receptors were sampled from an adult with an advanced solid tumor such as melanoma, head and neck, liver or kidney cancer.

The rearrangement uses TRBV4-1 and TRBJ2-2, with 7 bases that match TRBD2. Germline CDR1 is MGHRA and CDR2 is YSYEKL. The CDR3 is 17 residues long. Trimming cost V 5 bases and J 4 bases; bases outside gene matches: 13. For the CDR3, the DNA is TGCGCCAGCAGCGGTGCTCCACTAGCGAGAGTCACCGGGGAGCTGTTTTTT. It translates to CASSGAPLARVTGELFF.

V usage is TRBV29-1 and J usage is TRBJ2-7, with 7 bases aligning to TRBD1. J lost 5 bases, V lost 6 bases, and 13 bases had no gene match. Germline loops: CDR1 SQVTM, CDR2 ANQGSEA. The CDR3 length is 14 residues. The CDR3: CSVGQGVRVNEQYF. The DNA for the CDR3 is TGCAGCGTGGGCCAGGGGGTCCGGGTCAACGAGCAGTACTTC.

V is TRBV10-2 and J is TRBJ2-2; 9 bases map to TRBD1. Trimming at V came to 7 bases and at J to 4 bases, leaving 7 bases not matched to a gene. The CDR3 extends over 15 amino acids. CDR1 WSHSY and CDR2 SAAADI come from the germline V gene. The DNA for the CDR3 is TGCGCCAGCATACTGACAGGGGGGACCACCGGGGAGCTGTTTTTT. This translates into CASILTGGTTGELFF.

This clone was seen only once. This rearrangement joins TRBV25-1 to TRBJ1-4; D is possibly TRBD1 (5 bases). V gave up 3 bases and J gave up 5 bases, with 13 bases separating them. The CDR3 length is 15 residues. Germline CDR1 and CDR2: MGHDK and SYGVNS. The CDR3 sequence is CASSDMGGWNEKLFF. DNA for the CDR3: TGTGCCAGCAGTGATATGGGGGGATGGAATGAAAAACTGTTTTTT.

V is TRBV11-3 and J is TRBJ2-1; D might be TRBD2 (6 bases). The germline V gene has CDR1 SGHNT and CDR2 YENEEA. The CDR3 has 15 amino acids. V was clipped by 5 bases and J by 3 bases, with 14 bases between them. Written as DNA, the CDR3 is TGTGCCAGCAGCCGCCGGGAGACAGACTACAATGAGCAGTTCTTC. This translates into CASSRRETDYNEQFF. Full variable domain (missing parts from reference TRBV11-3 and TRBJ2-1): EAGVVQSPRYKIIEKKQPVAFWCNPISGHNTLYWYLQNLGQGPELLIRYENEEAVDDSQLPKDRFSAERLKGVDSTLKIQPAELGDSAVYLCASSRRETDYNEQFFGPGTRLTVL.

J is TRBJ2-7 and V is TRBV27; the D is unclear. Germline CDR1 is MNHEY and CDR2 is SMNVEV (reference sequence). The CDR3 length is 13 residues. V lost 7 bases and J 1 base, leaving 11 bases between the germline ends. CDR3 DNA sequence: TGTGCCAGCATTATAAAGACTTCCTACGAGCAGTACTTC. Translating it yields CASIIKTSYEQYF.

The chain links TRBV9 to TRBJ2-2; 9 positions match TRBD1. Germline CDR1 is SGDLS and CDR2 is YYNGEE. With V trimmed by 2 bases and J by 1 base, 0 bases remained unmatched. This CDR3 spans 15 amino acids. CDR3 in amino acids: CASSVGQGNTGELFF. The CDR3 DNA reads TGTGCCAGCAGCGTGGGACAGGGGAACACCGGGGAGCTGTTTTTT.

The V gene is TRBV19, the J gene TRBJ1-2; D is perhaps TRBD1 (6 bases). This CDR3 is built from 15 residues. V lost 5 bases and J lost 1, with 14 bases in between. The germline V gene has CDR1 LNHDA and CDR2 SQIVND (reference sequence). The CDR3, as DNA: TGTGCCAGTAGTTGGATACAGGGTCGTAACTATGGCTACACCTTC. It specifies CASSWIQGRNYGYTF.

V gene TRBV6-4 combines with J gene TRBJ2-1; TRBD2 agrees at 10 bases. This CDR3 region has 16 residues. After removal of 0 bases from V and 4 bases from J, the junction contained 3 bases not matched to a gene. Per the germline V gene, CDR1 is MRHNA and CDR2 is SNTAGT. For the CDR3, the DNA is TGTGCCAGCAGTGACTCTACTAGCGGGACTTACAATGAGCAGTTCTTC. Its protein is CASSDSTSGTYNEQFF.

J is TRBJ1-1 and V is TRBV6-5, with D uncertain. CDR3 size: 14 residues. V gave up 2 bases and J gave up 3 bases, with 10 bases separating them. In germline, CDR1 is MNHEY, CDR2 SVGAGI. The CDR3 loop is CASSYSVSYTEAFF. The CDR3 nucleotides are TGTGCCAGCAGTTACAGTGTCAGCTACACTGAAGCTTTCTTT.

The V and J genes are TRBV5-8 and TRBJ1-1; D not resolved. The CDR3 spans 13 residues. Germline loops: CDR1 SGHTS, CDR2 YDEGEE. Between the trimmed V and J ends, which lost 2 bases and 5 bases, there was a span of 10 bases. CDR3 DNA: TGTGCCAGCAGCTTAGACCGGGAGACTGAAGCTTTCTTT. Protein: CASSLDRETEAFF.

In nucleotides, the CDR3 is TGCGCCAGCACGGGACTAGCGGGAGTGGTCGCCGGGGAGCTGTTTTTT. Its translation is CASTGLAGVVAGELFF. The chain uses TRBV10-2 and TRBJ2-2; 14 bases align to TRBD2. The CDR3 covers 16 residues. With V trimmed by 7 bases and J by 6 bases, 7 bases remained unmatched. Germline assignment: CDR1 WSHSY and CDR2 SAAADI.

For the CDR3, the DNA is TGCGCCAGCAGCCAAGATATGGCGGAAGGCTCCTACGAGCAGTACTTC. It codes for CASSQDMAEGSYEQYF. The V call is TRBV4-1, the J call TRBJ2-7; D gene ambiguous. From germline, CDR1 is MGHRA and CDR2 YSYEKL. There are 16 residues in the CDR3. V gave up 0 bases and J gave up 0 bases, with 12 bases separating them.

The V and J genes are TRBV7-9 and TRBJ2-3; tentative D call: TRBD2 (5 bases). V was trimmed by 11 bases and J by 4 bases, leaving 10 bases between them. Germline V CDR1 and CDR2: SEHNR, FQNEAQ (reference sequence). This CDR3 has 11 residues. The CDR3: CADGLADTQYF. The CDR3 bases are TGTGCCGATGGACTTGCAGATACGCAGTATTTT.

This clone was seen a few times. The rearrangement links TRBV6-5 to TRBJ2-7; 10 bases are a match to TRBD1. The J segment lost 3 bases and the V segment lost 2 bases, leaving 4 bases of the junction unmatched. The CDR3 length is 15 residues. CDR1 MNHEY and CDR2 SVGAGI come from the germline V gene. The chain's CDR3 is CASSYATGGDYEQYF. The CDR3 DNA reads TGTGCCAGCAGTTACGCGACAGGGGGCGACTACGAGCAGTACTTC.

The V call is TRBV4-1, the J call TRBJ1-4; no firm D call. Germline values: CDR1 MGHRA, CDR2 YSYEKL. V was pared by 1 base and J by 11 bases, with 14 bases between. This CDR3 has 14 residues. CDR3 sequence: CASSQGQIGWKLFF. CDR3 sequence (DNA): TGCGCCAGCAGCCAAGGACAAATTGGGTGGAAACTGTTTTTT.

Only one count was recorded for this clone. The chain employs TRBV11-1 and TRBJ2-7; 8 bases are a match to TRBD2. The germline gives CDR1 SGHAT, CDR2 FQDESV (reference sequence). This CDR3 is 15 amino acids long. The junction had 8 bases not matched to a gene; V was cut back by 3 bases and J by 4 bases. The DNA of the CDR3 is TGTGCCAGCAGCTTGTCCTCTAGCGGGTGGTACGAGCAGTACTTC. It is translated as CASSLSSSGWYEQYF.

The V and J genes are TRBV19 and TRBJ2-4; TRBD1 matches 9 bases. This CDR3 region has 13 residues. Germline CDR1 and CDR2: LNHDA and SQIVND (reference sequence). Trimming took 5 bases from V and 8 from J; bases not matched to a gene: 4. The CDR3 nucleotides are TGTGCCAGTAGTTGGGACAGGGAAGACATTCAGTACTTC. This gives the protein CASSWDREDIQYF.